Sequencing of this TCR beta chain was carried out in a study of metastatic and nonmetastatic thyroid tumors. Study in general: Across peripheral blood and tumor or nodule tissue samples taken from malignant and benign thyroid patients, the repertoires were compared with one another.

This clone has at least ten counts. CDR3 length equals 14 residues. CDR1 is MNHNS, CDR2 SASEGT, per germline. V lost 6 bases and J 4 bases, leaving 13 bases between the germline ends. Authors' data handling: The distant-metastasis classifier for papillary thyroid cancer was built from CDR3 differences across clinicopathological groups. TCRdb re-analyzed the PCR reads using MiXCR. The V and J calls, along with clone size, are taken from TCRdb and not from the paper's own processing. Of approximately 37,000 clones listed, approximately 15% are singletons. No patient received treatment before thyroid surgery.

The sequence was collected from a male donor with papillary thyroid cancer or a benign thyroid nodule (not recorded which). Some clones in this sample may be carry-over from other donors' samples. This chain connects TRBV6-1 to TRBJ1-5, with D maybe TRBD1 (5 bases). The material sequenced was blood. The CDR3 here is CASRRGALNQPQHF. CDR3 coding DNA: TGTGCCAGCAGAAGAGGGGCCCTTAATCAGCCCCAGCATTTT.